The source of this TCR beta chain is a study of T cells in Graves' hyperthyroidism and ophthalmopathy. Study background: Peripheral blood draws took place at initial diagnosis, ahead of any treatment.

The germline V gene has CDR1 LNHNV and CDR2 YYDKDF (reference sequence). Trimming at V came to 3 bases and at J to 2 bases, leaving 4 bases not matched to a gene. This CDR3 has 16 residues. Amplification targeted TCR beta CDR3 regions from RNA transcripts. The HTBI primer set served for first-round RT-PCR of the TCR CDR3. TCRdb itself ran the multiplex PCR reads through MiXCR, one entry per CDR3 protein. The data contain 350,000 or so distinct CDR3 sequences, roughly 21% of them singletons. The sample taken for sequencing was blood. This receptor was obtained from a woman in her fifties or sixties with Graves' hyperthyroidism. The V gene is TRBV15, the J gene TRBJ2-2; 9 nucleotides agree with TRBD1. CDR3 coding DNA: TGTGCCACCAGCAGTCGGACAGGGGAAAACACCGGGGAGCTGTTTTTT. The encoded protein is CATSSRTGENTGELFF.